This TCR beta chain came from a study of vaccination effects on CD4 cells after COVID-19. Whole-study context: Post-vaccine sampling occurred a median 72 days after the second dose. Overall study findings and caveats: In vaccinees who were healthy, merely 1 out of 255 vaccine-induced clones cross-reacted with common cold coronaviruses. Whether induced by infection or by vaccine, clones showed marked clonal contraction late after vaccination.

Clones were read by immunoSEQ multiplex PCR, and TCRdb kept only the in-frame ones, dropping some. Seen here are tens of thousands of clones, around 70% observed once, and the top ten hold 6.5% to 10%. Antigen-specific CD4+ T cells were first expanded with viral peptide pools by the ViraFEST assay and only then sequenced. Once cultured for roughly 10 days, the cells underwent separation to obtain CD4+ T cells. Vaccination of participants consisted of two doses of either the BNT162b2 or mRNA-1273 vaccine. A half-medium replacement with IL-2 medium was carried out on days 3 and 7. About this clone itself: The antigen remains unidentified.

The sample in question was CD4+ T cells from PBMCs cultured with SARS-CoV-2 spike peptides, obtained after COVID-19 vaccination. This clonotype originated in a human donor who received a COVID-19 vaccine.

The CDR3 sequence: CASSLVLAGATDTQYF. CDR3 coding DNA: TGCGCCAGCAGCTTGGTGCTAGCGGGAGCGACAGATACGCAGTATTTT. J is TRBJ2-3 and V is TRBV5-1; 10 bases align to TRBD2. This CDR3 spans 16 amino acids. V was clipped by 0 bases and J by 3 bases; unmatched bases: 4. The germline V gene encodes CDR1 SGHRS and CDR2 YFSETQ.